This entry features one T cell receptor (beta chain) sequence. These data are taken from a study of cytomegalovirus exposure and HLA in healthy donors. PCR amplification relied on 60 Vbeta primers (plus 13 Jbeta primers). Authors' data handling: Approximately 12 million of the 80 million or so unique TCR beta chains counted in a later analysis were shared. Clones were read by immunoSEQ multiplex PCR, and TCRdb kept only the in-frame ones, dropping some. D and trimming were read from the DNA, whereas the V and J calls and clone size are those reported in that table. The sample contains about 120,000 clones, about 80% of which appear only once. Sequenced: PBMCs. The origin of this receptor is a female donor in good health and CMV-seropositive.

Here the CDR3 reads CASSPARGRETQYF. CDR3 nucleotides: TGTGCCAGCAGCCCGGCGCGGGGAAGGGAGACCCAGTACTTC. This sequence joins TRBV7-2 and TRBJ2-5, with D perhaps TRBD2 (6 bases). Trimming stripped 5 bases from V and 5 bases from J, with 15 bases between. Germline V gene data show CDR1 as SGHTA and CDR2 as FQGNSA. The CDR3 totals 14 residues.